Detailed here is one TCR beta chain. This sample stems from a study of blood T cell repertoires in COVID-19. Sequencing used immunoSEQ multiplex PCR; TCRdb keeps in-frame clones, though not all of them. The data hold 250,000 or so clones, with approximately 88% observed a single time. After removal of 4 bases from V and 1 base from J, the junction contained 7 bases not matched to a gene. Germline CDR1 and CDR2: MNHNY and SVGAGI (reference sequence). CDR3 length: 16 residues. Sequenced material: PBMCs or T cells enriched from blood (not recorded which). This chain uses TRBV6-6 with TRBJ1-3; 7 bases agree with TRBD1. The clonotype comes from a woman aged 30 to 39 who had been exposed to COVID-19. The CDR3 loop reads CASSLTGAPSGNTIYF. The CDR3 DNA sequence: TGTGCCAGCAGTTTAACAGGGGCCCCTTCTGGAAACACCATATATTTT.